The T cell receptor beta chain described here comes from a study of blood T cell repertoires in COVID-19. Across the whole study: Acute and convalescent COVID-19 specimens originated in the United States, Italy and Spain. The analysed material was cDNA or gDNA that came from T cells, B-cell-depleted T cells, or PBMCs.

Individuals in the exposed group had encountered a COVID-19 case within 2 weeks preceding study entry. V was pared by 2 bases and J by 1 base, with 10 bases between. Germline-derived CDR1 and CDR2 are KGHSH and LQKENI. The CDR3 is 15 residues long. Original analysis: Reference gene primer amplification gave estimated nucleated cell counts. Sequencing used immunoSEQ multiplex PCR; TCRdb keeps in-frame clones, though not all of them. V and J calls and clone size are those listed in that table; D and trimming were worked out from the DNA. The data contain some 340,000 clones, more than 85% of them singletons.

The chain links TRBV18 to TRBJ2-3, with a weak D call TRBD1 (6 bases). The specimen sequenced was PBMCs or T cells enriched from blood (not recorded which). This receptor was obtained from a woman between 25 and 40 years old who had been exposed to COVID-19. CDR3 protein: CASSPVAGGTDTQYF. DNA of the CDR3: TGTGCCAGCTCACCAGTGGCAGGGGGCACAGATACGCAGTATTTT.